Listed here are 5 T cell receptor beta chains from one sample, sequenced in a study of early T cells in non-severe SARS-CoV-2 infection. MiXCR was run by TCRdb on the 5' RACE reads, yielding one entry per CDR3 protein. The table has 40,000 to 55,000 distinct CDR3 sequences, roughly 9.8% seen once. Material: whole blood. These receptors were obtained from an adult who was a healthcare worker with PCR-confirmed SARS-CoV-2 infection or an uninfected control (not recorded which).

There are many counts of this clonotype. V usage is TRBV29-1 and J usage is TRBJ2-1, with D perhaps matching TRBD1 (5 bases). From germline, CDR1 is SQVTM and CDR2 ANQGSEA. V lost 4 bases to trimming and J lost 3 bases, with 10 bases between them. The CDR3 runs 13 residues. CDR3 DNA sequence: TGCAGCGTTGGGGCAGGGTTCTACAATGAGCAGTTCTTC. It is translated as CSVGAGFYNEQFF.

CDR3 nucleotide sequence: TGTGCCAGCAGCTATAGGGGGAGCACTGAAGCTTTCTTT. As protein: CASSYRGSTEAFF. The rearrangement uses TRBV11-3 and TRBJ1-1; a possible D gene is TRBD1 (6 bases). CDR3 length: 13 amino acids. The V and J ends lost 4 bases and 4 bases respectively, with 10 bases between them. Germline-derived CDR1 and CDR2 are SGHNT and YENEEA.

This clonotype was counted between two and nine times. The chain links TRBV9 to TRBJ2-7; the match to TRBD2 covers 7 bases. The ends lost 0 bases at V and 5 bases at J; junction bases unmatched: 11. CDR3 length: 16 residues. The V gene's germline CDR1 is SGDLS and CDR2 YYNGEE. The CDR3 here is CASSVEGGWGGDEQYF. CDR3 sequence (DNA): TGTGCCAGCAGCGTAGAGGGAGGATGGGGAGGGGACGAGCAGTACTTC.

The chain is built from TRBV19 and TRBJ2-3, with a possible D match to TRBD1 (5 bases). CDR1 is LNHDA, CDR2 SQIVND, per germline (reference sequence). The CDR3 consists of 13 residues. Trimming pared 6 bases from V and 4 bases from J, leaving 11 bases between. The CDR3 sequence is CASRGKGADTQYF. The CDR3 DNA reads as TGTGCCAGTAGGGGGAAAGGGGCAGATACGCAGTATTTT.

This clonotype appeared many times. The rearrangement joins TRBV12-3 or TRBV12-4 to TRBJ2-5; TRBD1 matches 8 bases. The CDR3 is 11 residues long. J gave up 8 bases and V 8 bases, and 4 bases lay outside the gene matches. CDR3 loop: CASRQGSTQYF. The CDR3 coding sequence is TGTGCCAGCCGACAGGGGAGCACCCAGTACTTC.